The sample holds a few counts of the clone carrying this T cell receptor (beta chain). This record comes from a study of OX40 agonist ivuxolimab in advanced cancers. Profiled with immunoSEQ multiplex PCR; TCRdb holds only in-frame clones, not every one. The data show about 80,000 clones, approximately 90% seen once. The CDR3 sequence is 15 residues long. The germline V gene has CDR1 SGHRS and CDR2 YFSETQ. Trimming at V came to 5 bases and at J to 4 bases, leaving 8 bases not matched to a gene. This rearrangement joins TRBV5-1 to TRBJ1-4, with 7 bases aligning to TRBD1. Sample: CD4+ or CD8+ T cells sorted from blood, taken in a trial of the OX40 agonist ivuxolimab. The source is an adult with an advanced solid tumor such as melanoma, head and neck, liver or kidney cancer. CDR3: CASSFSGTDNEKLFF. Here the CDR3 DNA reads TGCGCCAGCAGTTTCTCCGGGACAGATAATGAAAAACTGTTTTTT.